This T cell receptor beta chain is drawn from a study of cytomegalovirus exposure and HLA in healthy donors. As concerns this clone: Its specificity is unknown.

The roughly 120-subject validation cohort, separate from the roughly 670-subject first cohort, included the donors. Clones were read by immunoSEQ multiplex PCR, and TCRdb kept only the in-frame ones, dropping some. The sample lists 150,000 to 250,000 clones, 65% to 90% occurring once. Findings and limits, study-wide: Specific recognition of CMV antigens was confirmed in vitro for three chains (all CMV-associated). The listing of fewer than 200 TCR beta chains classed them as cytomegalovirus-associated.

Sequencing used PBMCs. This clonotype originated in a woman aged 25 to 39 in good health and CMV-seropositive.

DNA of the CDR3: TGTGCCAGCAGCCTCCGAAGGAGGGAGGGGGAAAAACTGTTTTTT. This encodes CASSLRRREGEKLFF. This chain links TRBV7-2 with TRBJ1-4, with D possibly being TRBD1 (5 bases). The V end lost 5 bases, the J end lost 8 bases, and 18 bases lay between the germline ends. The CDR3 has 15 residues. Germline V gene data show CDR1 as SGHTA and CDR2 as FQGNSA.